Each of the 23 T cell receptor beta chains below was sequenced from the same sample in a study of blood T cell repertoires in COVID-19. Repertoires were generated with immunoSEQ multiplex PCR, while TCRdb's copy carries only in-frame clones and drops some. Of 270,000 or so clones listed, about 89% were seen once; the top ten hold roughly 3%. The specimen sequenced was PBMCs or T cells enriched from blood (not recorded which). The receptors here all came from a woman under 30 who had recovered from COVID-19.

The rearrangement links TRBV30 to TRBJ2-1; TRBD2 matches at 8 bases. Looked up from germline, CDR1 is GTSNPN and CDR2 is SVGIG (reference sequence). The CDR3 spans 15 residues. V shed 0 bases, J shed 8 bases, and the junction held 9 bases outside the gene matches. CDR3 bases: TGTGCCTGGAGTGTAAGCGGGGGCATCGGCGATGAGCAGTTCTTC. It yields the protein CAWSVSGGIGDEQFF.

This chain links TRBV15 with TRBJ2-7, with a tentative D call TRBD2 (6 bases). Trimming removed 1 base from V and 2 bases from J, with 12 bases in between. The CDR3 is 15 residues long. CDR1 and CDR2 from the germline V gene are LNHNV and YYDKDF (reference sequence). Written as DNA, the CDR3 is TGTGCCACCAGCAGAGCGGGGGACGGCCCCTACGAGCAGTACTTC. Amino acids: CATSRAGDGPYEQYF.

V and J are TRBV28 and TRBJ2-3; 16 bases line up with TRBD2. V lost 2 bases, J lost 8 bases, and 10 bases stayed unmatched. CDR1 and CDR2 (germline): MDHEN, SYDVKM. The CDR3 is 18 amino acids. The CDR3 bases are TGTGCCAGCAGTTTACCCGGGACTAGCGGGAGGGACCTCGGTACGCAGTATTTT. This translates into CASSLPGTSGRDLGTQYF.

The chain has TRBV11-2 and TRBJ2-6; D is undetermined. The germline V gene has CDR1 SGHAT and CDR2 FQNNGV. The CDR3 has 12 residues. With 5 bases removed from V and 4 bases from J, the gap between germline ends came to 3 bases. CDR3 in amino acids: CASSQGANVLTF. CDR3 bases: TGTGCCAGCAGCCAGGGGGCCAACGTCCTGACTTTC.

This chain joins TRBV5-1 and TRBJ1-1, with D maybe TRBD1 (5 bases). V lost 4 bases, J lost 10 bases, and 20 bases lay in between. CDR1 and CDR2 from the germline V gene are SGHRS and YFSETQ. The CDR3 runs 14 residues. In DNA, the CDR3 is TGCGCCAGCAGCCTACAAGACAGCTTGTATGGAGCTTTCTTT. Its protein is CASSLQDSLYGAFF.

The CDR3: CATIQVSPYGYTF. CDR3 in DNA: TGTGCCACCATACAGGTGTCTCCCTATGGCTACACCTTC. The chain joins TRBV28 to TRBJ1-2, with D possibly being TRBD1 (5 bases). The germline CDR1 and CDR2 sequences are MDHEN and SYDVKM. Trimming took 10 bases from V and 4 from J, leaving 16 bases between them. The CDR3 sequence is 13 residues long.

The chain is built from TRBV29-1 and TRBJ1-1, with 8 bases fitting TRBD1. V was clipped by 6 bases and J by 1 base; unmatched bases: 7. Germline V lookup: CDR1 SQVTM, CDR2 ANQGSEA. The CDR3 loop spans 14 amino acids. Here the CDR3 reads CSVAQGAGNTEAFF. The CDR3 nucleotides are TGCAGCGTAGCTCAGGGGGCAGGGAACACTGAAGCTTTCTTT.

The chain couples TRBV5-1 to TRBJ1-1, with D maybe TRBD1 (5 bases). Germline CDR1 is SGHRS and CDR2 is YFSETQ. Deletions cut 0 bases from V and 6 bases from J, with 15 bases between. This CDR3 spans 15 amino acids. The CDR3 DNA reads as TGCGCCAGCAGCTTGGCAGGGCCTCCCCTCCCTGAAGCTTTCTTT. This codes for CASSLAGPPLPEAFF.

This clone was picked up a small number of times. This sequence joins TRBV6-5 and TRBJ2-5, with 11 bases that match TRBD1. CDR3 size: 15 residues. Per germline, CDR1 MNHEY and CDR2 SVGAGI. J lost 5 bases, V lost 8 bases, and 10 bases had no gene match. The CDR3: CASYGTGGFDETQYF. CDR3 nucleotides: TGTGCCAGCTACGGGACAGGGGGATTTGACGAGACCCAGTACTTC.

The CDR3, as DNA: TGTGCCAGCAGCCTGGGGCGGTCTACTGAAAAACTGTTTTTT. It translates to CASSLGRSTEKLFF. This chain links TRBV7-2 with TRBJ1-4; maybe TRBD1 (5 bases). This CDR3 has 14 residues. The V end lost 5 bases, the J end lost 7 bases, and 14 bases lay between the germline ends. The germline gives CDR1 SGHTA, CDR2 FQGNSA.

This chain links TRBV29-1 with TRBJ2-1; maybe TRBD2 (5 bases). The CDR3 has 13 amino acids. Germline V gene lookup returns CDR1 SQVTM and CDR2 ANQGSEA. The V end lost 4 bases, the J end lost 4 bases, and 11 bases lay between the germline ends. CDR3 residues: CSVGSGRYNEQFF. CDR3 bases: TGCAGCGTTGGAAGCGGTAGATACAATGAGCAGTTCTTC.

This clone was seen just once. The chain carries TRBV5-1 and TRBJ2-1; 7 bases map to TRBD1. The CDR3 totals 14 residues. Germline V gene data show CDR1 as SGHRS and CDR2 as YFSETQ. The V and J ends lost 6 bases and 9 bases, in that order; junction bases with no gene match: 12. CDR3 sequence: CASNQGTGDGEQFF. The CDR3, as DNA: TGCGCCAGCAACCAGGGAACAGGGGATGGTGAGCAGTTCTTC.

The sample holds a few counts of this clone. The chain recombines TRBV11-2 with TRBJ1-1; perhaps TRBD1 as D (5 bases). CDR3 length: 15 amino acids. Germline V gene lookup returns CDR1 SGHAT and CDR2 FQNNGV. The germline V and J ends were trimmed by 1 base and 4 bases, with 13 bases remaining between them. CDR3 protein: CASSLAQGGTTEAFF. CDR3 in DNA: TGTGCCAGCAGCTTAGCTCAGGGAGGGACCACTGAAGCTTTCTTT.

The rearrangement joins TRBV5-4 to TRBJ2-7, with D perhaps matching TRBD1 (6 bases). V was pared by 1 base and J by 6 bases, with 11 bases between. CDR3 length: 13 residues. CDR1 and CDR2 (germline): SGHNT, YYREEE (reference sequence). CDR3 protein: CASSLYRVGEQYF. The CDR3 bases are TGTGCCAGCAGCTTGTACAGGGTTGGCGAGCAGTACTTC.

As concerns this clone: A read error may produce the germline difference seen at one junction end. This CDR3 reads CASTVGRVGSTF. The DNA of the CDR3 is TGTGCCAGCACCGTAGGGCGGGTCGGCTCCACCTTC. This rearrangement joins TRBV6-5 to TRBJ1-2, with D unclear. CDR1 is MNHEY and CDR2 is SVGAGI in the germline V gene. This CDR3 spans 12 amino acids.

The chain links TRBV11-2 to TRBJ1-2; D possibly corresponds to TRBD1 (5 bases). CDR3 size: 14 residues. Germline CDR1 SGHAT, CDR2 FQNNGV. Trimming cost V 2 bases and J 7 bases, with 14 bases left between them. The CDR3 sequence is CASSLSGGSAGYTF. The CDR3, as DNA: TGTGCCAGCAGCTTATCCGGGGGGTCGGCTGGCTACACCTTC.

The gene calls are TRBV5-4 and TRBJ2-3, with D uncertain. The V end was cut by 2 bases, the J end by 1 base, with 8 bases between. Germline CDR1 reads SGHNT; CDR2 reads YYREEE (reference sequence). This CDR3 region has 14 residues. The CDR3: CASSFLGGTDTQYF. CDR3 nucleotide sequence: TGTGCCAGCAGCTTTTTGGGCGGCACAGATACGCAGTATTTT.

The rearrangement joins TRBV27 to TRBJ2-3; tentative D call: TRBD2 (5 bases). CDR1 and CDR2 from the germline V gene are MNHEY and SMNVEV (reference sequence). The CDR3 is made up of 16 amino acids. The V and J ends lost 6 bases and 2 bases respectively, with 18 bases between them. Written as DNA, the CDR3 is TGTGCCAGCAGCCCACTCGGGGTCGGGCCCACAGATACGCAGTATTTT. This gives the protein CASSPLGVGPTDTQYF.

This clone was seen a few times. V and J are TRBV6-5 and TRBJ1-4; tentatively, D is TRBD1 (5 bases). V was pared by 6 bases and J by 2 bases, with 10 bases between. The germline V gene encodes CDR1 MNHEY and CDR2 SVGAGI. This CDR3 comprises 14 residues. The CDR3 is CASSAGRTNEKLFF. The DNA of the CDR3 is TGTGCCAGCAGCGCGGGGCGGACTAATGAAAAACTGTTTTTT.

The CDR3 DNA is TGTGCCAGCAGTTTATTAGCGGGGGGCCGTCTTAACCTTTTCTCTAGCACAGATACGCAGTATTTT. Protein: CASSLLAGGRLNLFSSTDTQYF. The V and J genes are TRBV27 and TRBJ2-3; 10 bases align to TRBD2. V was clipped by 1 base and J by 0 bases; unmatched bases: 19. The CDR3 loop spans 22 amino acids. Germline lookup yields CDR1 MNHEY and CDR2 SMNVEV (reference sequence).

The chain joins TRBV15 to TRBJ2-3; 9 nucleotides align to TRBD1. Germline assignment: CDR1 LNHNV and CDR2 YYDKDF (reference sequence). The CDR3 has 14 amino acids. The V gene end was trimmed by 5 bases and the J gene end by 3 bases; junction bases not matched to a gene: 3. CDR3: CATSRDRATDTQYF. As DNA, the CDR3 is TGTGCCACCAGCCGGGACAGGGCTACAGATACGCAGTATTTT.

A single count supports this clone. In DNA form, the CDR3 reads TGTGCCAGCAGCGCGTCCAGAAACACCGGGACTAGCGGGGGAAGAACCGGGGAGCTGTTTTTT. Protein product: CASSASRNTGTSGGRTGELFF. The rearrangement joins TRBV9 to TRBJ2-2; 14 nucleotides line up with TRBD2. Germline V gene sequence: CDR1 SGDLS, CDR2 YYNGEE. This CDR3 has 21 amino acids. After removal of 3 bases from V and 5 bases from J, the junction contained 18 bases not matched to a gene. Together with reference TRBV9 and TRBJ2-2, the CDR3 gives the full variable domain: DSGVTQTPKHLITATGQRVTLRCSPRSGDLSVYWYQQSLDQGLQFLIQYYNGEERAKGNILERFSAQQFPDLHSELNLSSLELGDSALYFCASSASRNTGTSGGRTGELFFGEGSRLTVL.

This chain uses TRBV11-2 with TRBJ1-3; D is uncertain. Germline V gives CDR1 SGHAT, CDR2 FQNNGV. The CDR3 runs to 15 residues. V lost 0 bases, J lost 1 base, and 7 bases lay in between. The CDR3 reads CASSLDLQSGNTIYF. The CDR3 DNA is TGTGCCAGCAGCTTAGACCTTCAGTCTGGAAACACCATATATTTT.